A selection of T cell receptor beta chains follows, all from one sample in a study of response to subunit inactivated influenza vaccine. Using its own MiXCR run on the RT-PCR reads, TCRdb lists one record per CDR3 protein. The sample includes under 550,000 distinct CDR3 sequences, under 9% of them seen just once. Source: PBMCs from blood, taken less than 25 months after vaccination. The source is a man aged 45-69 years who received an inactivated influenza vaccine. The CDR3 runs from the conserved cysteine through the conserved F or W. D genes are given only for firm matches. Clone size is shown for a subset of rows, as once, few, many or a class of expanded clone.

V,J,D,size,DNA,CDR3
TRBV7-9,TRBJ2-5,-,many,TGTGCCAGCAGCTTAGGTGGAGGGGTCACTGAGACCCAGTACTTC,CASSLGGGVTETQYF
TRBV5-1,TRBJ2-3,-,many,TGCGCCAGCAGACGGGGGACTAGCACAGATACGCAGTATTTT,CASRRGTSTDTQYF
TRBV5-1,TRBJ2-6,-,many,TGCGCCAGCAGCGGAGGGACCACTTCGGCCAACGTCCTGACTTTC,CASSGGTTSANVLTF
TRBV15,TRBJ2-5,-,-,TGTGCCACCAGGTGCGAGATCTGTGAGACCCAGTACTTC,CATRCEICETQYF
TRBV7-8,TRBJ2-7,TRBD1,-,TGTGCCAGCAGCGCCCGACAGGGGATCTACGAGGAGCAGTACTTC,CASSARQGIYEEQYF
TRBV7-9,TRBJ2-3,TRBD2,-,TGTGCCAGCAGCTACTACCTTAGCGGGGGGGCAGATACGCAGTATTTT,CASSYYLSGGADTQYF
TRBV20-1,TRBJ2-7,-,few,TGCAGTGCTCGGCCCGGACTAACGGCCTACGAGCAGTACTTC,CSARPGLTAYEQYF
TRBV3-1,TRBJ1-3,-,many,TGTGCCAGCAGCCACGGTTTGGGGTTAGCTGGAAACACCATATATTTT,CASSHGLGLAGNTIYF
TRBV7-2,TRBJ1-1,TRBD1,-,TGTGCCAGCCTGCAGGGGGAGCTAGACACTGAAGCTTTCTTT,CASLQGELDTEAFF
TRBV9,TRBJ2-5,-,many,TGTGCCAGCAGCGTAGCTCTGGGTGCCCAAGAGACCCAGTACTTC,CASSVALGAQETQYF
TRBV5-1,TRBJ2-3,TRBD2,-,TGCGCCAGCAGCTTGGCTCTAGCGGTGGGCACAGATACGCAGTATTTT,CASSLALAVGTDTQYF
TRBV12-3/TRBV12-4,TRBJ2-1,TRBD1,many,TGTGCCAGCAGTCTTCGGCGTGGGACAGGGGGGAATGAGCAGTTCTTC,CASSLRRGTGGNEQFF
TRBV5-1,TRBJ2-3,-,many,TGCGCCAGCGCTGGAGGGGCGGGTATCGTTGATACGCAGTATTTT,CASAGGAGIVDTQYF
TRBV9,TRBJ2-7,TRBD2,-,TGTGCCAGCAGCGTAGGTCTAGCGGGAGGCCTCTCCTACGAGCAGTACTTC,CASSVGLAGGLSYEQYF
TRBV28,TRBJ2-7,-,many,TGTGCCAGCAGCCCTACGACTTTTAGACAGGGGAGGGGGTACGAGCAGTACTTC,CASSPTTFRQGRGYEQYF
TRBV20-1,TRBJ2-1,-,many,TGCAGTGCCAGAGAGGTGGATGAGCAGTTCTTC,CSAREVDEQFF
TRBV4-2,TRBJ2-2,-,few,TGTGCCAGCAGCCAAGATGCAGGGCTGAACACCGGGGAGCTGTTTTTT,CASSQDAGLNTGELFF
TRBV6-1,TRBJ2-7,-,many,TGTGCCAGCAGGACCGGACATTCCTCCTACGAGCAGTACTTC,CASRTGHSSYEQYF
TRBV7-9,TRBJ2-7,TRBD1,many,TGTGCCAGCAGCAGCGGGACAGGGGTTTTCTACGAGCAGTACTTC,CASSSGTGVFYEQYF
TRBV12-3/TRBV12-4,TRBJ1-1,-,many,TGTGCCAGCAGACGGGACAACTTGAACACTGAAGCTTTCTTT,CASRRDNLNTEAFF
TRBV6-5,TRBJ2-2,-,few,TGTGCCAGCAGTTTGACTAAACGGACTGATAACACGCCCGGGGAGCTGTTTTTT,CASSLTKRTDNTPGELFF
TRBV12-3/TRBV12-4,TRBJ2-5,TRBD2,few,TGTGCCAGCAGTTTTGCTAGCGGGGGGCTCCAAGAGACCCAGTACTTC,CASSFASGGLQETQYF
TRBV24-1,TRBJ2-2,TRBD1,-,TGTGCCACCGCGGGACAGGGAAGCACCGGGGAGCTGTTTTTT,CATAGQGSTGELFF
TRBV12-3/TRBV12-4,TRBJ1-6,-,many,TGTGCCAGCAGTTTACGGGCTTCACCCCTCCACTTT,CASSLRASPLHF
TRBV6-2/TRBV6-3,TRBJ2-3,-,once,TGTGCCAGCAGTTACCCTAGGGTCGGTTTGAGGTCGACCGATACGCAGTATTTT,CASSYPRVGLRSTDTQYF
TRBV12-3/TRBV12-4,TRBJ1-5,-,many,TGTGCCAGCAGTTTAGGAGGTCAGGTTCGTCAGCCCCAGCATTTT,CASSLGGQVRQPQHF
TRBV20-1,TRBJ2-3,TRBD1,few,TGCAGTGTAAGCGTCGGGACAGGGGAGGATACGCAGTATTTT,CSVSVGTGEDTQYF
TRBV6-2/TRBV6-3,TRBJ2-3,TRBD2,many,TGTGCCAGCACCCGGATTGCGGGAGTTAAAGATACGCAGTATTTT,CASTRIAGVKDTQYF
TRBV4-3,TRBJ1-2,-,-,TGCGCCAGCAGCCAAGATGTAGTTAACTTTGGCTACACCTTC,CASSQDVVNFGYTF
TRBV20-1,TRBJ2-7,-,-,TGCAGTGCTAGTCCCGGGACTGCTCCCTACGAGCAGTACTTC,CSASPGTAPYEQYF
TRBV7-3,TRBJ1-4,-,few,TGTGCCAGCAGCTCGGGCCCTAATGAAAAACTGTTTTTT,CASSSGPNEKLFF
TRBV7-2,TRBJ2-7,-,many,TGTGCCAGCAGCTTACAGGGGGGGGCCTACGAGCAGTACTTC,CASSLQGGAYEQYF
TRBV4-1,TRBJ2-7,-,many,TGCGCCAGCAGCCAAGAAGGCGGAGATGGCTACGAGCAGTACTTC,CASSQEGGDGYEQYF
TRBV5-1,TRBJ2-3,-,-,TGCGCCAGCAGCTTGGTTGGGGACAACTCGCATTTT,CASSLVGDNSHF
TRBV20-1,TRBJ2-7,-,few,TGCAGTGCTGATAAGAATCCCTCCTACGAGCAGTACTTC,CSADKNPSYEQYF
TRBV7-9,TRBJ2-3,TRBD1,many,TGTGCCAGCAGCTTGACAGGGGGCACAGATACGCAGTATTTT,CASSLTGGTDTQYF
TRBV7-2,TRBJ2-1,-,-,TGTGCCAGCAGCCCCCGGATTGGGAATGAGCAGTTCTTC,CASSPRIGNEQFF
TRBV7-2,TRBJ2-4,-,few,TGTGCCAGCAGCTTACTTGGGGGAGAAAACATTCAGTACTTC,CASSLLGGENIQYF
TRBV5-1,TRBJ2-1,TRBD2,-,TGCGCCAGCAGCCTCGGGACTAGCGGGGGGGCAAACGAGCAGTTCTTC,CASSLGTSGGANEQFF
TRBV5-1,TRBJ1-1,-,many,TGCGCCAGCAGCTTGGTGGCGTCCTGGGCCAACACTGAAGCTTTCTTT,CASSLVASWANTEAFF
TRBV4-2,TRBJ1-6,TRBD1,few,TGTGCCAGCAGCCAAGAATATTGGACAGGGGAGAATTCACCCCTCCACTTT,CASSQEYWTGENSPLHF
TRBV12-3/TRBV12-4,TRBJ1-5,-,-,TGTGCCAGCAGTCCCTACGCCCGGGATAGCAATCAGCCCCAGCATTTT,CASSPYARDSNQPQHF
TRBV13,TRBJ2-7,TRBD2,-,TGTGCCAGCAGCTTAAGGCTAGCGGGGGGCTCCTACGAGCAGTACTTC,CASSLRLAGGSYEQYF
TRBV4-3,TRBJ1-2,-,many,TGCGCCAGCAGCCAAGATTCCCGGGGGCGAGTCTATGGCTACACCTTC,CASSQDSRGRVYGYTF
TRBV10-3,TRBJ2-1,-,few,TGTGCCATCAGTGAGCCGAGGGAACGGGGTATTGTTGAGCAGTTCTTC,CAISEPRERGIVEQFF
TRBV4-2,TRBJ2-3,TRBD2,many,TGTGCCAGCAGCACCCCTAGCGGGGGGTCTAGCACAGATACGCAGTATTTT,CASSTPSGGSSTDTQYF
TRBV7-9,TRBJ2-1,-,-,TGTGCCAGCAGCTATGGGGGCCAGGGCAATGAGCAGTTCTTC,CASSYGGQGNEQFF
TRBV4-3,TRBJ2-1,TRBD2,-,TGCGCCAGCAGCCAAGAGAGTTTGCTAGCGGGGTTATACAATGAGCAGTTCTTC,CASSQESLLAGLYNEQFF
TRBV24-1,TRBJ2-1,TRBD1,few,TGTGCCACCAGTGACGCAGACAGGGTGGGCAATGAGCAGTTCTTC,CATSDADRVGNEQFF
TRBV11-2,TRBJ1-5,TRBD1,few,TGTGCCAGCAGCTTGGACAGGGAGCTGGCCCAGCATTTT,CASSLDRELAQHF
TRBV7-2,TRBJ2-2,-,many,TGTGCCAGCAGCTTAGAGGACTACCCTCTCACCGGGGAGCTGTTTTTT,CASSLEDYPLTGELFF
TRBV4-1,TRBJ1-6,TRBD1,few,TGCGCCAGCAGCCCCGGGACAGATCCCTATAATTCACCCCTCCACTTT,CASSPGTDPYNSPLHF
TRBV7-8,TRBJ2-3,TRBD2,few,TGTGCCAGCAGTCCGGTGGCTAGCGGGGGGTCGACAGATACGCAGTATTTT,CASSPVASGGSTDTQYF
TRBV6-5,TRBJ2-1,-,-,TGTGCCAGCAGTTTTGCAGGGAAGAATGAGCAGTTCTTC,CASSFAGKNEQFF
TRBV4-3,TRBJ1-4,TRBD1,-,TGCGCCAGCAGCCACGGACAGGATGAAAAACTGTTTTTT,CASSHGQDEKLFF
TRBV20-1,TRBJ1-6,-,-,TGCAGTGCTCTGCAGACAGCGGAATATAATTCACCCCTCCACTTT,CSALQTAEYNSPLHF
TRBV7-9,TRBJ2-7,-,many,TGTGCCAGCAGCTTCCCCACTCGACCCTACGAGCAGTACTTC,CASSFPTRPYEQYF
TRBV5-4,TRBJ2-2,TRBD1,few,TGTGCCAGCAGAGGGACAGGGGGCAACGGGGAGCTGTTTTTT,CASRGTGGNGELFF
TRBV5-1,TRBJ2-7,-,-,TGCGCCAGCAGCGTGTACGGGACATACTACGAGCAGTACTTC,CASSVYGTYYEQYF